A single sample gave rise to the 20 T cell receptor beta chains below, sequenced in a study of lymphopenia after photon versus proton radiotherapy. This table comes from immunoSEQ multiplex PCR, and its TCRdb copy is limited to in-frame clones, with some not included. The sample consists of about 7,000 clones, over 85% of them appearing once. This specimen consisted of peripheral blood, obtained from a patient treated with photon-based radiotherapy. These receptor sequences come from a man between 60 and 70 years old with cholangiocarcinoma.

The rearrangement links TRBV7-2 to TRBJ1-5; D perhaps matches TRBD1 (5 bases). The germline V gene has CDR1 SGHTA and CDR2 FQGNSA. CDR3 length: 16 amino acids. V was trimmed by 4 bases and J by 3 bases, leaving 16 bases between them. CDR3 nucleotides: TGTGCCAGCAGCTCCGCCGGCGGGGCTAACAATCAGCCCCAGCATTTT. Translated: CASSSAGGANNQPQHF.

This chain links TRBV28 with TRBJ2-7; TRBD1 matches at 9 bases. The CDR3 length is 15 residues. J was trimmed by 5 bases and V by 5 bases; bases with no gene match: 10. CDR1 is MDHEN and CDR2 is SYDVKM in the germline V gene. The CDR3 here is CASSPPGQGFHEQYF. CDR3 DNA: TGTGCCAGCAGTCCACCGGGACAGGGTTTCCACGAGCAGTACTTC. Supplemented by reference TRBV28 and TRBJ2-7, the full variable domain reads DVKVTQSSRYLVKRTGEKVFLECVQDMDHENMFWYRQDPGLGLRLIYFSYDVKMKEKGDIPEGYSVSREKKERFSLILESASTNQTSMYLCASSPPGQGFHEQYFGPGTRLTVT.

The genes are TRBV19 and TRBJ2-2; 9 nucleotides agree with TRBD2. CDR3 length: 14 amino acids. Germline lookup yields CDR1 LNHDA and CDR2 SQIVND (reference sequence). Trimming took 6 bases from V and 2 from J; bases not matched to a gene: 1. The CDR3 protein is CASRLAGNTGELFF. The CDR3 DNA reads as TGTGCCAGTAGGCTAGCGGGAAACACCGGGGAGCTGTTTTTT.

The J gene is TRBJ1-1, the V gene TRBV7-6; TRBD1 matches at 9 bases. This CDR3 is 16 amino acids long. Germline V gene sequence: CDR1 SGHVS, CDR2 FNYEAQ. With V trimmed by 5 bases and J by 4 bases, 11 bases remained unmatched. CDR3 in amino acids: CASSATETGGGTEAFF. CDR3 coding DNA: TGTGCCAGCAGCGCTACAGAAACAGGGGGCGGCACTGAAGCTTTCTTT.

The genes are TRBV2 and TRBJ2-1; a possible D gene is TRBD1 (6 bases). Germline-derived CDR1 and CDR2 are SNHLY and FYNNEI. V lost 2 bases and J lost 2, with 13 bases in between. The CDR3 covers 16 residues. The CDR3 spells CASSEWAGATYNEQFF. CDR3 nucleotides: TGTGCCAGCAGTGAATGGGCAGGGGCGACCTACAATGAGCAGTTCTTC.

The V and J genes are TRBV27 and TRBJ2-6; the D gene is possibly TRBD1 (5 bases). V was pared by 6 bases and J by 0 bases, with 12 bases between. The germline CDR1 and CDR2 sequences are MNHEY and SMNVEV (reference sequence). The CDR3 covers 16 residues. The CDR3 loop is CASRPTGLSGANVLTF. The CDR3 bases are TGTGCCAGCAGACCAACAGGCCTCTCTGGGGCCAACGTCCTGACTTTC.

The chain links TRBV19 to TRBJ1-1; tentative D call: TRBD1 (5 bases). The CDR3 is 14 residues long. Trimming shortened V by 5 bases and J by 6 bases, and 16 bases separated the two germline ends. Per the germline V gene, CDR1 is LNHDA and CDR2 is SQIVND (reference sequence). The CDR3 region has the DNA TGTGCCAGTAGTTTCTCAGGGTATGCGGCTGAAGCTTTCTTT. This sequence encodes CASSFSGYAAEAFF.

The chain is built from TRBV4-2 and TRBJ2-2; D remains ambiguous. CDR1 is LGHNA and CDR2 is YNFKEQ in the germline V gene. The V gene lost 1 base and the J gene lost 1 base, with 10 bases spanning the gap. This CDR3 has 16 amino acids. CDR3 in amino acids: CASSQGLAENTGELFF. The CDR3 region has the DNA TGTGCCAGCAGCCAAGGGTTGGCTGAGAACACCGGGGAGCTGTTTTTT.

V is TRBV6-1 and J is TRBJ2-3, with TRBD2 matching over 8 bases. The CDR3 spans 13 residues. The junction had 4 bases not matched to a gene; V was cut back by 11 bases and J by 0 bases. CDR1 and CDR2 from the germline V gene are MNHNS and SASEGT. CDR3 residues: CALLAESTDTQYF. CDR3 sequence (DNA): TGTGCCTTACTAGCGGAGAGCACAGATACGCAGTATTTT.

The chain links TRBV13 to TRBJ2-3; D gene uncertain. Trimming stripped 3 bases from V and 4 bases from J, with 8 bases between. The CDR3 runs 13 residues. Germline lookup yields CDR1 PRHDT and CDR2 FYEKMQ (reference sequence). Here the CDR3 reads CASSFGSPDTQYF. For the CDR3, the DNA is TGTGCCAGCAGCTTTGGGTCCCCAGATACGCAGTATTTT.

The gene calls are TRBV9 and TRBJ2-3, with unresolved D. Trimming shortened V by 2 bases and J by 1 base, and 8 bases separated the two germline ends. CDR1 is SGDLS, CDR2 YYNGEE, per germline. The CDR3 length is 14 residues. For the CDR3, the DNA is TGTGCCAGCAGCGTCCTATCGGGCACAGATACGCAGTATTTT. Translation gives CASSVLSGTDTQYF.

The chain couples TRBV28 to TRBJ1-3, with no clear D. This CDR3 is built from 15 residues. Germline V lookup: CDR1 MDHEN, CDR2 SYDVKM. V lost 7 bases and J lost 0, with 13 bases in between. The CDR3 is CASTGIGPSGNTIYF. The CDR3 DNA follows: TGTGCCAGCACCGGGATAGGGCCCTCTGGAAACACCATATATTTT. The full variable domain, its missing parts supplied by reference TRBV28 and TRBJ1-3, is DVKVTQSSRYLVKRTGEKVFLECVQDMDHENMFWYRQDPGLGLRLIYFSYDVKMKEKGDIPEGYSVSREKKERFSLILESASTNQTSMYLCASTGIGPSGNTIYFGEGSWLTVV.

The V and J genes are TRBV7-2 and TRBJ2-1; 9 bases are a match to TRBD1. Losses at the gene ends were 1 base for V and 2 bases for J; bases not matched to a gene: 3. This CDR3 is 16 amino acids long. The germline V gene encodes CDR1 SGHTA and CDR2 FQGNSA. CDR3 nucleotides: TGTGCCAGCAGCTTAGACGGGACAGGGCCCTACAATGAGCAGTTCTTC. The encoded protein is CASSLDGTGPYNEQFF.

V is TRBV7-2 and J is TRBJ1-2, with D perhaps matching TRBD1 (5 bases). V dropped 7 bases and J dropped 1 base, with 13 bases sitting between them. The CDR3 runs 14 residues. CDR1 is SGHTA, CDR2 FQGNSA, per germline. The CDR3 nucleotides are TGTGCCAGCAACCCGGGACTTCTTAACTATGGCTACACCTTC. Its translation is CASNPGLLNYGYTF.

Written as DNA, the CDR3 is TGCAGCGTTGGGGACCTAGCGGCGAACACCGGGGAGCTGTTTTTT. This encodes CSVGDLAANTGELFF. The chain is built from TRBV29-1 and TRBJ2-2; 7 nucleotides align to TRBD2. The CDR3 is made up of 15 amino acids. Germline CDR1 SQVTM, CDR2 ANQGSEA. The V gene end was trimmed by 4 bases and the J gene end by 0 bases; junction bases not matched to a gene: 5.

The V call is TRBV19, the J call TRBJ2-6; D is possibly TRBD1 or TRBD2 (5 bases each). The CDR3 totals 17 residues. With 3 bases removed from V and 0 bases from J, the gap between germline ends came to 12 bases. Germline CDR1 is LNHDA and CDR2 is SQIVND (reference sequence). As DNA, the CDR3 is TGTGCCAGTAGTATCAAGCATGGGGGCTCTGGGGCCAACGTCCTGACTTTC. It codes for CASSIKHGGSGANVLTF.

The chain has TRBV7-3 and TRBJ2-1, with 15 bases lining up with TRBD2. Germline assignment: CDR1 SGHTA and CDR2 FQGTGA. J lost 9 bases, V lost 4 bases, and 1 base had no gene match. The CDR3 runs to 14 residues. The CDR3 sequence is CASSSGLAGGEQFF. The CDR3 bases are TGTGCCAGCAGCTCGGGACTAGCGGGGGGTGAGCAGTTCTTC.

The chain is built from TRBV13 and TRBJ1-6; a possible D gene is TRBD1 (6 bases). CDR1 and CDR2 from the germline V gene are PRHDT and FYEKMQ (reference sequence). Trimming removed 2 bases at V and 0 bases at J, with 14 bases between. The length of the CDR3 is 18 residues. The CDR3 nucleotides read TGTGCCAGCAGCTTACAGGGACACCTGAGCTCCTATAATTCACCCCTCCACTTT. It specifies CASSLQGHLSSYNSPLHF.

The CDR3 spells CASSESEGGLDEQFF. The CDR3, as DNA: TGCGCCAGCAGTGAGTCTGAGGGGGGGCTAGATGAGCAGTTCTTC. The chain couples TRBV10-2 to TRBJ2-1, with D maybe TRBD2 (7 bases). V lost 0 bases, J lost 8 bases, and 14 bases lay in between. Germline values: CDR1 WSHSY, CDR2 SAAADI. This CDR3 contains 15 residues.

The chain uses TRBV6-1 and TRBJ2-7, with 9 bases lining up with TRBD1. CDR1 is MNHNS, CDR2 SASEGT, per germline. CDR3 length: 15 amino acids. V shed 3 bases, J shed 0 bases, and the junction held 3 bases outside the gene matches. The CDR3 here is CASSEGQGPSYEQYF. CDR3 bases: TGTGCCAGCAGTGAGGGACAGGGACCCTCCTACGAGCAGTACTTC.